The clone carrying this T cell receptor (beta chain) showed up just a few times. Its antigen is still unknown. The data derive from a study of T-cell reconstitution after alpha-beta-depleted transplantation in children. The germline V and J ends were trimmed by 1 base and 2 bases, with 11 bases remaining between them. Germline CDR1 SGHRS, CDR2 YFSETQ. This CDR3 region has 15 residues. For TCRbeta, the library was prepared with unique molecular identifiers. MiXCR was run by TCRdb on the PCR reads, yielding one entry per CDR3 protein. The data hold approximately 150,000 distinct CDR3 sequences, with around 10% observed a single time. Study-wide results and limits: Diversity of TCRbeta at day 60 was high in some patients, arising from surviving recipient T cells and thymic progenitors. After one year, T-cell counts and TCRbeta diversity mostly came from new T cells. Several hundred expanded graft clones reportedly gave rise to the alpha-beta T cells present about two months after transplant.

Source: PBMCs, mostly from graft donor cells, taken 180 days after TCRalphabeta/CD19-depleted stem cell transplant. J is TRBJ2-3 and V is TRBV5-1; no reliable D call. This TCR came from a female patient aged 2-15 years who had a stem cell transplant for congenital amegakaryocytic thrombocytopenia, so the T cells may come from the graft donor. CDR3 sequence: CASSLWEGNTDTQYF. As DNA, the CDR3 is TGCGCCAGCAGCTTGTGGGAAGGGAACACAGATACGCAGTATTTT.